Below are 27 T cell receptor beta chains sequenced from a single sample in a study of T cell clonotyping in hematopoietic cell transplantation. The table came from immunoSEQ multiplex PCR; TCRdb's copy has only in-frame clones and leaves some out. Here the sample spans some 2,000 clones, 65% to 80% being singletons. The sample consisted of peripheral blood mononuclear cells. These receptors were taken from a man younger than 45 in good health. Some clones in this sample may be carry-over from other donors' samples.

DNA of the CDR3: TGTGCCAGCAGTTCACAATGGCAGGGGGCCTATAATTCACCCCTCCACTTT. It translates to CASSSQWQGAYNSPLHF. The chain combines TRBV25-1 with TRBJ1-6; 7 bases are shared with TRBD1. V shed 5 bases, J shed 2 bases, and the junction held 9 bases outside the gene matches. Germline CDR1 reads MGHDK; CDR2 reads SYGVNS. The CDR3 is 17 residues long. Full variable domain (remainder filled in from reference TRBV25-1 and TRBJ1-6): EADIYQTPRYLVIGTGKKITLECSQTMGHDKMYWYQQDPGMELHLIHYSYGVNSTEKGDLSSESTVSRIRTEHFPLTLESARPSHTSQYLCASSSQWQGAYNSPLHFGNGTRLTVT.

The V call is TRBV6-5, the J call TRBJ1-1; D gene uncertain. V lost 4 bases and J lost 5, with 8 bases in between. This CDR3 has 12 amino acids. The germline V gene encodes CDR1 MNHEY and CDR2 SVGAGI. The DNA of the CDR3 is TGTGCCAGCAGTTCCGGGATGACTGAAGCTTTCTTT. Translated: CASSSGMTEAFF.

This clone was found a few times. The CDR3 is CAWSGDHRGFRYGYTF. The DNA for the CDR3 is TGTGCCTGGAGTGGAGACCACAGGGGCTTTCGATATGGCTACACCTTC. The J gene is TRBJ1-2, the V gene TRBV30; 7 bases agree with TRBD1. Germline V gene lookup returns CDR1 GTSNPN and CDR2 SVGIG (reference sequence). CDR3 length equals 16 residues. Germline trimming cut 1 base from V and 5 bases from J; bases unmatched to any gene: 13.

The rearrangement uses TRBV11-2 and TRBJ2-2; 14 nucleotides align to TRBD2. The CDR3 totals 19 residues. CDR1 and CDR2 from the germline V gene are SGHAT and FQNNGV. Germline trimming cut 3 bases from V and 0 bases from J; bases unmatched to any gene: 6. The CDR3 coding sequence is TGTGCCAGCAGCTTCCCGGGACTAGCGGGGGCCCCGAACACCGGGGAGCTGTTTTTT. Translated, it gives CASSFPGLAGAPNTGELFF.

The chain couples TRBV4-3 to TRBJ1-6; tentatively, D is TRBD1 (6 bases). The V end was cut by 0 bases, the J end by 0 bases, with 21 bases between. Germline V gene data show CDR1 as LGHNA and CDR2 as YSLEER. This CDR3 is 21 amino acids long. The CDR3 region has the DNA TGCGCCAGCAGCCAAGATTACCCAGGATACAGGGATCGCTCCTATAATTCACCCCTCCACTTT. Its translation is CASSQDYPGYRDRSYNSPLHF.

V usage is TRBV9 and J usage is TRBJ2-2; D call uncertain. V lost 0 bases, J lost 0 bases, and 9 bases lay in between. CDR3 length: 16 amino acids. Germline CDR1 reads SGDLS; CDR2 reads YYNGEE. The CDR3 loop is CASSVVSVANTGELFF. In DNA form, the CDR3 reads TGTGCCAGCAGCGTAGTATCCGTGGCGAACACCGGGGAGCTGTTTTTT.

The rearrangement uses TRBV10-3 and TRBJ2-3; 7 nucleotides line up with TRBD2. Unmatched junction bases numbered 12, after V lost 11 bases and J lost 4 bases. The germline V gene has CDR1 ENHRY and CDR2 SYGVKD. The CDR3 loop spans 14 amino acids. This chain's CDR3 is CASKGLGMADTQYF. The CDR3 nucleotides read TGTGCCTCAAAAGGACTAGGGATGGCAGATACGCAGTATTTT.

Note on this clone: One junction end disagrees with the germline gene, perhaps due to a read error. This chain connects TRBV29-1 to TRBJ2-7; D gene ambiguous. The CDR3 runs to 14 residues. The V gene's germline CDR1 is SQVTM and CDR2 ANQGSEA. Here the CDR3 reads CSVEAIPGSYERYF. CDR3 nucleotide sequence: TGCAGCGTTGAAGCTATCCCGGGCTCCTACGAGCGGTACTTC.

This chain connects TRBV11-1 to TRBJ1-2; the D is unclear. Germline V lookup: CDR1 SGHAT, CDR2 FQDESV (reference sequence). This CDR3 has 13 residues. Trimming shortened V by 3 bases and J by 3 bases, and 8 bases separated the two germline ends. The CDR3 spells CASSFPDHYGYTF. The DNA for the CDR3 is TGTGCCAGCAGCTTCCCCGACCACTATGGCTACACCTTC. The variable domain in full, completed from reference TRBV11-1 and TRBJ1-2, reads EAEVAQSPRYKITEKSQAVAFWCDPISGHATLYWYRQILGQGPELLVQFQDESVVDDSQLPKDRFSAERLKGVDSTLKIQPAELGDSAMYLCASSFPDHYGYTFGSGTRLTVV.

V is TRBV11-2 and J is TRBJ2-3, with TRBD2 matching over 15 bases. The germline CDR1 and CDR2 sequences are SGHAT and FQNNGV. The length of the CDR3 is 17 residues. V was pared by 2 bases and J by 1 base, with 1 base of the junction left unmatched. The CDR3 region is CASSLWTSGGGTDTQYF. CDR3 in DNA: TGTGCCAGCAGCTTATGGACTAGCGGGGGGGGCACAGATACGCAGTATTTT. The full variable domain, its missing parts supplied by reference TRBV11-2 and TRBJ2-3, is EAGVAQSPRYKIIEKRQSVAFWCNPISGHATLYWYQQILGQGPKLLIQFQNNGVVDDSQLPKDRFSAERLKGVDSTLKIQPAKLEDSAVYLCASSLWTSGGGTDTQYFGPGTRLTVL.

This rearrangement joins TRBV9 to TRBJ1-1, with a possible D match to TRBD1 (5 bases). The germline CDR1 and CDR2 sequences are SGDLS and YYNGEE. The CDR3 is 14 residues long. V was shortened by 4 bases and J by 1 base, with 11 bases between the two germline ends. The CDR3 DNA reads TGTGCCAGCAGCTCCTTGGGGCAGAACACTGAAGCTTTCTTT. Protein product: CASSSLGQNTEAFF. Variable domain in full (rest from reference TRBV9 and TRBJ1-1): DSGVTQTPKHLITATGQRVTLRCSPRSGDLSVYWYQQSLDQGLQFLIQYYNGEERAKGNILERFSAQQFPDLHSELNLSSLELGDSALYFCASSSLGQNTEAFFGQGTRLTVV.

Worth noting for this clone: No conserved phenylalanine or tryptophan is present at the end of the CDR3, so a read error is the likely explanation. The limits of the CDR3 on the DNA are not certain, so only TCRdb's listed CDR3 is given. This chain joins TRBV16 and TRBJ1-2. Inclusive of both ends, the CDR3 amounts to 15 amino acids. Germline CDR1 reads KGHSY; CDR2 reads FQNENV. The CDR3 sequence: CASSQLSVVRKTYGY.

The V gene is TRBV6-5, the J gene TRBJ1-5; TRBD1 might be the D (5 bases). Germline V gene data show CDR1 as MNHEY and CDR2 as SVGAGI. This CDR3 comprises 14 residues. The V gene lost 4 bases and the J gene lost 3 bases, with 10 bases spanning the gap. The CDR3 coding sequence is TGTGCCAGCAGTTTCGACAGCTACAATCAGCCCCAGCATTTT. This codes for CASSFDSYNQPQHF.

This clone has more than one count but fewer than ten. The chain is built from TRBV19 and TRBJ2-5, with D tentatively TRBD2 (6 bases). Germline V lookup: CDR1 LNHDA, CDR2 SQIVND (reference sequence). The CDR3 is 12 residues long. CDR3 amino acids: CATGENQETQYF. The CDR3 DNA sequence: TGTGCGACGGGGGAGAACCAAGAGACCCAGTACTTC. The entire variable domain, with the rest obtained from reference TRBV19 and TRBJ2-5, is as follows: DGGITQSPKYLFRKEGQNVTLSCEQNLNHDAMYWYRQDPGQGLRLIYYSQIVNDFQKGDIAEGYSVSREKKESFPLTVTSAQKNPTAFYLCATGENQETQYFGPGTRLLVL.

The V gene is TRBV10-1, the J gene TRBJ2-7; 7 nucleotides line up with TRBD1. V lost 6 bases to trimming and J lost 7 bases; unmatched junction nucleotides: 9. Per the germline V gene, CDR1 is WNHNN and CDR2 is SYGVQD (reference sequence). The CDR3 covers 13 residues. This chain's CDR3 is CASSPDREGEQYF. For the CDR3, the DNA is TGCGCCAGCAGCCCTGACAGGGAAGGAGAGCAGTACTTC.

The rearrangement uses TRBV7-2 and TRBJ2-2; D is uncertain. V lost 2 bases and J 1 base, leaving 11 bases between the germline ends. Germline-derived CDR1 and CDR2 are SGHTA and FQGNSA. CDR3 length: 16 amino acids. Here the CDR3 DNA reads TGTGCCAGCAGCTTACCAGGCGGAAAGAACACCGGGGAGCTGTTTTTT. Residues: CASSLPGGKNTGELFF.

This clone was detected once. This chain uses TRBV19 with TRBJ2-2, with D unclear. Looked up from germline, CDR1 is LNHDA and CDR2 is SQIVND (reference sequence). V lost 7 bases to trimming and J lost 6 bases, with 9 bases between them. There are 12 residues in the CDR3. The CDR3 DNA reads as TGTGCCAGTAAGGGTCTGGCCGGGGAGCTGTTTTTT. Amino acid sequence: CASKGLAGELFF.

The chain carries TRBV30 and TRBJ2-3; possibly TRBD1 for D (6 bases). Trimming removed 5 bases from V and 3 bases from J, with 9 bases in between. The CDR3 spans 12 residues. Germline CDR1 is GTSNPN and CDR2 is SVGIG (reference sequence). CDR3 amino acids: CAWGTPTDTQYF. CDR3 sequence (DNA): TGTGCCTGGGGGACACCGACAGATACGCAGTATTTT.

The chain couples TRBV2 to TRBJ1-2; D gene ambiguous. V was trimmed by 4 bases and J by 0 bases, leaving 9 bases between them. CDR3 length equals 14 residues. The germline CDR1 and CDR2 sequences are SNHLY and FYNNEI. The CDR3 DNA follows: TGTGCCAGCAGTGCGGTGTCAGCTAACTATGGCTACACCTTC. Encoded protein: CASSAVSANYGYTF.

This chain's CDR3 is CASSPDYVGEQFF. The CDR3 coding sequence is TGTGCCAGCAGCCCGGACTACGTCGGTGAGCAGTTCTTC. The chain employs TRBV5-4 and TRBJ2-1, with D possibly TRBD2 on 6 matching bases. Germline CDR1 and CDR2: SGHNT and YYREEE (reference sequence). This CDR3 has 13 residues. V was shortened by 4 bases and J by 9 bases, with 14 bases between the two germline ends.

The count of this clone is one. This sequence joins TRBV4-3 and TRBJ2-7, with 11 bases fitting TRBD2. Germline assignment: CDR1 LGHNA and CDR2 YSLEER. Trimming at V came to 0 bases and at J to 0 bases, leaving 7 bases not matched to a gene. CDR3 length: 18 residues. In DNA form, the CDR3 reads TGCGCCAGCAGCCAAGATCTAGCGGGGGGCCTCCTCTCCTACGAGCAGTACTTC. It codes for CASSQDLAGGLLSYEQYF.

This clone was seen once. At one boundary the junction diverges from the germline segment, which might be a read error. This chain joins TRBV19 and TRBJ1-1; unclear D gene. CDR1 is LNHDA, CDR2 SQIVND, per germline (reference sequence). The CDR3 runs to 16 residues. CDR3 in DNA: TGTGCCGGTAGTCTGGGAGGGTGGCCTATGAACACTGAAGCTTTCTTT. This gives the protein CAGSLGGWPMNTEAFF. Full variable domain (rest looked up from reference TRBV19 and TRBJ1-1): DGGITQSPKYLFRKEGQNVTLSCEQNLNHDAMYWYRQDPGQGLRLIYYSQIVNDFQKGDIAEGYSVSREKKESFPLTVTSAQKNPTAFYLCAGSLGGWPMNTEAFFGQGTRLTVV.

This clone was counted only a few times. The chain links TRBV10-1 to TRBJ2-5; TRBD1 agrees at 7 bases. The end of the DNA fits TRBJ2-7 better, so the J call may be wrong. Germline CDR1 reads WNHNN; CDR2 reads SYGVQD (reference sequence). The CDR3 length is 16 residues. CDR3 amino acids: CASSPLTAGGSYEQYF. DNA of the CDR3: TGCGCCAGCAGCCCCCTCACAGCAGGGGGCTCCTACGAGCAGTACTTC.

The chain couples TRBV21-1 to TRBJ2-7; the tabulated D call, TRBD1, remains unverified against the DNA. TRBV21-1 is annotated as a pseudogene. The CDR3 totals 18 residues. The CDR3 DNA reads as TGTGCCAGCAGCAAAGAGTCAGGGGGCCTCCCTCTTGGGTACGAGCAGTACTTC. Its protein product is CASSKESGGLPLGYEQYF.

The chain has TRBV28 and TRBJ1-5; 10 positions match TRBD1. CDR3 length equals 15 residues. Germline V gene data show CDR1 as MDHEN and CDR2 as SYDVKM. The V segment lost 6 bases and the J segment 4 bases; nucleotides outside the gene matches: 6. The CDR3 sequence is CASSLRTGGNQPQHF. CDR3 sequence (DNA): TGTGCCAGCAGCCTACGGACAGGGGGAAATCAGCCCCAGCATTTT.

The CDR3 reads CASSARTGRNEKLFF. The CDR3 region has the DNA TGTGCCAGCAGTGCTAGAACGGGGCGTAATGAAAAACTGTTTTTT. The J gene is TRBJ1-4, the V gene TRBV2; a possible D gene is TRBD1 (5 bases). The V end was cut by 4 bases, the J end by 4 bases, with 13 bases between. Per the germline V gene, CDR1 is SNHLY and CDR2 is FYNNEI. The CDR3 is made up of 15 amino acids.

This clone was seen once. The J gene is TRBJ2-7, the V gene TRBV21-1. TRBV21-1 is designated a pseudogene. This CDR3 has 11 residues. CDR3 sequence: CASSIRNEQYF. DNA for the CDR3: TGTGCCAGCAGCATCCGGAACGAGCAGTACTTC.